A selection of T cell receptor beta chains follows, all from one sample in a study of blood T cell repertoires in COVID-19. Measured with immunoSEQ multiplex PCR; TCRdb has only the in-frame clones, and not every one. Here the sample spans around 300,000 clones, around 87% being singletons. Source material: peripheral blood. These receptors all stem from a woman aged 50 to 60 with active or convalescent COVID-19. The CDR3 runs from the conserved cysteine through the conserved F or W. D genes are given only for firm matches. Size tells how often a clone was seen (once, few, many) or the class of an expanded clone, and some rows leave it out.

d_gene	j_gene	v_gene	abundance	CDR3aa	CDR3nt
TRBD2	TRBJ2-1	TRBV7-9	NA	CASSLGLADYNEQFF	TGTGCCAGCAGCCTGGGGCTAGCGGACTACAATGAGCAGTTCTTC
NA	TRBJ2-3	TRBV7-6	NA	CASSLATVQDTQYF	TGTGCCAGCAGCTTAGCGACAGTGCAAGATACGCAGTATTTT
TRBD1	TRBJ1-4	TRBV7-2	NA	CASSRTGAGEKLFF	TGTGCCAGCAGCCGTACAGGGGCGGGTGAAAAACTGTTTTTT
NA	TRBJ2-5	TRBV21-1	once	CASSKTSGRGGAQYF	TGTGCCAGCAGCAAAACGAGCGGGAGGGGCGGGGCCCAGTACTTC
TRBD1	TRBJ1-1	TRBV18	few	CASSPPMTGANTEAFF	TGTGCCAGCTCACCACCTATGACAGGGGCGAACACTGAAGCTTTCTTT
NA	TRBJ1-5	TRBV3-1/TRBV3-2	NA	CASSQDNKGRLNQPQHF	TGTGCCAGCAGCCAAGATAATAAGGGGCGCCTCAATCAGCCCCAGCATTTT
TRBD2	TRBJ2-1	TRBV11-3	once	CASSLGTSYNEQFF	TGTGCCAGCAGCTTAGGGACTAGCTACAATGAGCAGTTCTTC
TRBD2	TRBJ2-1	TRBV27	NA	CASSLTSGSTNEQFF	TGTGCCAGCAGTTTGACTAGCGGGAGCACGAATGAGCAGTTCTTC
NA	TRBJ1-1	TRBV23-1	once	CASSQKRSGLLNTEAFF	TGCGCCAGCAGTCAAAAGAGGTCAGGGTTGTTGAACACTGAAGCTTTCTTT
TRBD1	TRBJ2-7	TRBV5-1	NA	CASSLTTGGNYEQYF	TGCGCCAGCAGCTTGACGACAGGGGGAAACTACGAGCAGTACTTC
NA	TRBJ1-5	TRBV24-1	NA	CATSAGPSNQPQHF	TGTGCCACCAGCGCAGGGCCTAGCAATCAGCCCCAGCATTTT
NA	TRBJ1-5	TRBV7-2	NA	CASSPGDNNQPQHF	TGTGCCAGCAGCCCCGGGGACAACAATCAGCCCCAGCATTTT
TRBD1	TRBJ1-1	TRBV7-9	NA	CASSDRGANTEAFF	TGTGCCAGCAGCGACAGGGGGGCGAACACTGAAGCTTTCTTT
NA	TRBJ2-1	TRBV6-5	NA	CASSYEQLQFF	TGTGCCAGCAGTTATGAACAGTTGCAGTTCTTC
NA	TRBJ1-2	TRBV5-4	NA	CASSLAGNYGYTF	TGTGCCAGCAGCTTGGCAGGCAACTATGGCTACACCTTC
NA	TRBJ1-1	TRBV25-1	NA	CASSEGGVGVGTEAFF	TGTGCCAGCAGTGAGGGAGGTGTTGGGGTGGGCACTGAAGCTTTCTTT
NA	TRBJ1-2	TRBV25-1	few	CASSPGDFALNGYTF	TGTGCCAGCAGCCCCGGGGATTTCGCACTGAATGGCTACACCTTC
TRBD2	TRBJ2-1	TRBV5-1	NA	CASSLLAGVNEQFF	TGCGCCAGCAGCTTACTAGCGGGGGTAAATGAGCAGTTCTTC
NA	TRBJ1-4	TRBV7-3	NA	CASSLGLTNEKLFF	TGTGCCAGCAGCTTAGGACTAACTAATGAAAAACTGTTTTTT
NA	TRBJ1-2	TRBV7-2	NA	CASSLGRQESGYTF	TGTGCCAGCAGCTTAGGGCGACAGGAATCTGGCTACACCTTC
NA	TRBJ1-1	TRBV6-1	NA	CASSDWGRGTEAFF	TGTGCCAGCAGTGATTGGGGGCGCGGCACTGAAGCTTTCTTT
TRBD1	TRBJ2-1	TRBV18	NA	CASSQGQVPYNEQFF	TGTGCCAGCTCTCAAGGACAGGTCCCCTACAATGAGCAGTTCTTC
NA	TRBJ2-6	TRBV19	NA	CASSITGKTNVLTF	TGTGCCAGTAGTATAACAGGGAAGACCAACGTCCTGACTTTC
NA	TRBJ1-2	TRBV7-2	NA	CASSLGSGNGYTF	TGTGCCAGCAGCTTAGGGTCGGGAAATGGCTACACCTTC
NA	TRBJ1-2	TRBV7-2	few	CASSLAGVPGYGYTF	TGTGCCAGCAGCTTAGCGGGAGTACCCGGCTATGGCTACACCTTC
NA	TRBJ1-3	TRBV3-1/TRBV3-2	NA	CASSQQGGNTIYF	TGTGCCAGCAGCCAACAGGGGGGAAACACCATATATTTT
TRBD1	TRBJ1-1	TRBV7-2	NA	CASSPPGPQQGTEAFF	TGTGCCAGCAGCCCACCTGGGCCTCAACAGGGGACTGAAGCTTTCTTT
TRBD2	TRBJ2-1	TRBV28	many	CASSLGASGRDNEQFF	TGTGCCAGCAGTTTGGGGGCTAGCGGGAGAGACAATGAGCAGTTCTTC
NA	TRBJ1-4	TRBV9	NA	CASSVDSSGAGAADEKLFF	TGTGCCAGCAGCGTAGATTCTTCAGGGGCCGGGGCCGCGGATGAAAAACTGTTTTTT
NA	TRBJ1-2	TRBV6-5	NA	CASRPARLIYYGYTF	TGTGCCAGCAGGCCCGCCAGGTTAATATACTATGGCTACACCTTC
NA	TRBJ1-6	TRBV3-1/TRBV3-2	NA	CASSQETTSGSPLHF	TGTGCCAGCAGCCAAGAAACGACCTCGGGGTCACCCCTCCACTTT
TRBD2	TRBJ2-1	TRBV6-5	NA	CASKIGLAGGTGQFF	TGTGCCAGCAAGATAGGACTAGCGGGAGGGACTGGGCAGTTCTTC
NA	TRBJ2-3	TRBV18	NA	CASSPSIADPTDTQYF	TGTGCCAGCTCACCGAGTATAGCGGATCCCACAGATACGCAGTATTTT
NA	TRBJ1-2	TRBV15	NA	CATSRGSGDGYTF	TGTGCCACCAGCAGAGGATCAGGGGATGGCTACACCTTC
NA	TRBJ2-7	TRBV11-2	NA	CASRKTTGNEQYF	TGTGCCAGCAGAAAAACAACAGGGAACGAGCAGTACTTC
NA	TRBJ1-3	TRBV6-2/TRBV6-3	NA	CASSYSGSGNTIYF	TGTGCCAGCAGTTATAGCGGCTCTGGAAACACCATATATTTT
NA	TRBJ1-2	TRBV7-9	NA	CASSSTGSDGYTF	TGTGCCAGCAGCTCAACAGGCTCGGATGGCTACACCTTC
TRBD1	TRBJ2-7	TRBV28	NA	CASSLRTGVYEQYF	TGTGCCAGCAGTTTACGGACAGGGGTCTACGAGCAGTACTTC
NA	TRBJ2-6	TRBV28	NA	CASRIQGSSGANVLTF	TGTGCCAGCAGGATACAGGGAAGCTCTGGGGCCAACGTCCTGACTTTC
NA	TRBJ1-1	TRBV10-3	NA	CAISGTGDTEAFF	TGTGCCATCAGTGGCACAGGAGACACTGAAGCTTTCTTT
NA	TRBJ1-3	TRBV14	NA	CASSQDLSVRNTIYF	TGTGCCAGCAGCCAAGATCTCAGTGTTAGAAACACCATATATTTT
NA	TRBJ2-7	TRBV18	NA	CASSPTALNHEQYF	TGTGCCAGCTCACCGACTGCCCTGAACCACGAGCAGTACTTC
NA	TRBJ2-7	TRBV5-1	NA	CASSGQGYEQYF	TGCGCCAGCAGCGGCCAGGGCTACGAGCAGTACTTC
NA	TRBJ1-1	TRBV12-5	NA	CASGFNLGQDSMNTEAFF	TGTGCTAGTGGTTTTAATCTCGGTCAGGACAGTATGAACACTGAAGCTTTCTTT
TRBD1	TRBJ1-1	TRBV5-1	NA	CASSGTENTEAFF	TGCGCCAGCTCCGGGACAGAGAACACTGAAGCTTTCTTT
NA	TRBJ1-1	TRBV5-1	NA	CASSLGPRDSGAEAFF	TGCGCCAGCAGCTTAGGCCCCAGGGATTCCGGCGCTGAAGCTTTCTTT
NA	TRBJ1-2	TRBV28	NA	CASIPLRTWSGYTF	TGTGCCAGCATCCCCCTTCGGACTTGGAGTGGCTACACCTTC
NA	TRBJ2-5	TRBV5-6	NA	CASSLVQDSNQETQYF	TGTGCCAGCAGCTTGGTACAGGACAGCAATCAAGAGACCCAGTACTTC
TRBD1	TRBJ1-2	TRBV28	NA	CASSTKGQGGSYTF	TGTGCCAGCAGCACTAAGGGACAGGGTGGGAGCTACACCTTC
NA	TRBJ1-2	TRBV3-1/TRBV3-2	NA	CASSQGGGQGGGYTF	TGTGCCAGCAGCCAAGGAGGGGGACAAGGTGGAGGCTACACCTTC
TRBD2	TRBJ2-1	TRBV11-3	NA	CASSFSSGVDNNEQFF	TGTGCCAGCAGCTTCTCAAGCGGGGTTGATAACAATGAGCAGTTCTTC